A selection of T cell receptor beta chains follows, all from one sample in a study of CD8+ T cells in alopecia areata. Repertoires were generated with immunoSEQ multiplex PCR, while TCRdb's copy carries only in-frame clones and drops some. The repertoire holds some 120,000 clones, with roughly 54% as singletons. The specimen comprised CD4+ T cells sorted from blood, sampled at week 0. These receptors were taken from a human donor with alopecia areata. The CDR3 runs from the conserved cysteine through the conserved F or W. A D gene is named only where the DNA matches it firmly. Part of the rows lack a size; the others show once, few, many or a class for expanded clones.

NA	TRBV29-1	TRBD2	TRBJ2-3	CSEEHGGSDTQYF	TGCAGCGAAGAACACGGGGGGTCAGATACGCAGTATTTT
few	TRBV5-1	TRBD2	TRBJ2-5	CASWTGTSGGETQYF	TGCGCCAGCTGGACAGGGACTAGCGGGGGAGAGACCCAGTACTTC
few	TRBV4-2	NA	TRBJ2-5	CASSQGASGRTQETQYF	TGTGCCAGCAGCCAAGGTGCCAGCGGAAGAACTCAAGAGACCCAGTACTTC
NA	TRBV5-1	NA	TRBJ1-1	CASSFKGDTEAFF	TGCGCCAGCAGCTTTAAGGGGGATACTGAAGCTTTCTTT
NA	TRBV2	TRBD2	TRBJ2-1	CASSTRTSGGPNEQFF	TGTGCCAGCAGTACACGGACTAGCGGGGGGCCGAATGAGCAGTTCTTC
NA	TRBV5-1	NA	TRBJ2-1	CASSGGQESSYNEQFF	TGCGCCAGCAGCGGAGGACAAGAAAGCTCCTACAATGAGCAGTTCTTC
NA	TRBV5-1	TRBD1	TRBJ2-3	CASSSGQGSSQYF	TGCGCCAGCAGCAGTGGACAGGGGAGTTCGCAGTATTTT
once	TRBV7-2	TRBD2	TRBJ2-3	CASSPSGPTQYF	TGTGCCAGCAGCCCTAGCGGGCCTACGCAGTATTTT
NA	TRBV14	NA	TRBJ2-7	CASSPFRNEQYF	TGTGCCAGCAGCCCCTTTAGGAACGAGCAGTACTTC
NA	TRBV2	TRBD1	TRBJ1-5	CASSQGAQQPQHF	TGTGCCAGCAGCCAGGGGGCTCAGCAGCCCCAGCATTTT
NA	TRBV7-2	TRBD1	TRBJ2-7	CASSDDRDRGSYEQYF	TGTGCCAGCAGCGACGACCGGGACAGGGGCTCCTACGAGCAGTACTTC
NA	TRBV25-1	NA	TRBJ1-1	CASTRLGAFF	TGTGCCAGCACACGACTGGGAGCTTTCTTT
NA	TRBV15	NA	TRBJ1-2	CATSRYLAPGPGRRGYTF	TGTGCCACCAGCCGCTACCTAGCTCCCGGACCAGGACGTCGAGGCTACACCTTC
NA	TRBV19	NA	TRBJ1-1	CASSTERGNTEAFF	TGTGCCAGTAGTACTGAGAGGGGGAACACTGAAGCTTTCTTT
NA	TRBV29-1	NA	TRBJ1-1	CSVVTDRTEAFF	TGCAGCGTTGTAACGGACCGCACTGAAGCTTTCTTT
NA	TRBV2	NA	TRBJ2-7	CASSGGRVVYEQYF	TGTGCCAGCAGTGGCGGCAGGGTGGTCTACGAGCAGTACTTC
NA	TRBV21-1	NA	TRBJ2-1	CASREEFF	TGTGCCAGCAGAGAGGAGTTCTTC
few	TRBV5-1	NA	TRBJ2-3	CASSLDWNTDTQYF	TGCGCCAGCAGCTTGGACTGGAACACAGATACGCAGTATTTT
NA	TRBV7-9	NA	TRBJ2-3	CASSLGLGLADTQYF	TGTGCCAGCAGCTTAGGTCTGGGTTTGGCAGATACGCAGTATTTT
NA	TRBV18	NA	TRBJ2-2	CASSPDQGNTGELFF	TGTGCCAGCTCACCAGACCAGGGTAACACCGGGGAGCTGTTTTTT
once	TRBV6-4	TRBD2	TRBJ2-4	CASSDLSKRGENIQYF	TGTGCCAGCAGTGACTTAAGCAAACGGGGGGAAAACATTCAGTACTTC
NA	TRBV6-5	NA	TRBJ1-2	CASSRDRANYGYTF	TGTGCCAGCAGCAGGGACCGAGCTAACTATGGCTACACCTTC
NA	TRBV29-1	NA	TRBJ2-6	CSVSSGANVLTF	TGCAGCGTCAGCTCTGGGGCCAACGTCCTGACTTTC
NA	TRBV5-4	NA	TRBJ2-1	CASSSSKEQFF	TGTGCCAGCAGCTCAAGCAAGGAGCAGTTCTTC
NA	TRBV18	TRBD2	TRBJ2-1	CASSPQTPGLAGVLGNEQFF	TGTGCCAGCTCACCACAAACCCCAGGACTAGCGGGAGTTCTGGGCAATGAGCAGTTCTTC
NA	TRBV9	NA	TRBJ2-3	CASSVDYLTDTQYF	TGTGCCAGCAGCGTAGACTACCTCACAGATACGCAGTATTTT
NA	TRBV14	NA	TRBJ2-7	CASSRSYEQYF	TGTGCCAGCAGCCGCTCCTACGAGCAGTACTTC
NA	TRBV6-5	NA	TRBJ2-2	CASSMQGPNTGELFF	TGTGCCAGCAGTATGCAGGGTCCGAACACCGGGGAGCTGTTTTTT
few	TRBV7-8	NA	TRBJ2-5	CASSLGTQHETQYF	TGTGCCAGCAGCTTAGGGACGCAGCACGAGACCCAGTACTTC
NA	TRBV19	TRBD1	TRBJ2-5	CASSPRFTGGIETQYF	TGTGCCAGTAGTCCCCGATTCACAGGGGGCATAGAGACCCAGTACTTC
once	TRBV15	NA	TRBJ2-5	CATRLRVEETQYF	TGTGCCACCAGACTGAGGGTGGAAGAGACCCAGTACTTC
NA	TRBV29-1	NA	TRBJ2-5	CSVAGRTQETQYF	TGCAGCGTTGCGGGGCGGACCCAAGAGACCCAGTACTTC
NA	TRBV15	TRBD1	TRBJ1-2	CATSRQGANYGYTF	TGTGCCACCAGCAGGCAGGGGGCTAACTATGGCTACACCTTC
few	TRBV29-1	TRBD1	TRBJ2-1	CSVFLRDRIGEQFF	TGCAGCGTATTCCTCCGGGACAGGATCGGGGAGCAGTTCTTC
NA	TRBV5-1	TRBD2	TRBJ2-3	CASSLGAGRSTDTQYF	TGCGCCAGCAGCTTGGGAGCGGGGCGGAGTACAGATACGCAGTATTTT
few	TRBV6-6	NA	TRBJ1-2	CASRRDTDYGYTF	TGTGCCAGCAGACGAGACACAGACTATGGCTACACCTTC
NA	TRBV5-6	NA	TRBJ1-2	CASSLPTVNYGYTF	TGTGCCAGCAGCTTGCCGACGGTCAACTATGGCTACACCTTC
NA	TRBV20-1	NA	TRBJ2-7	CSASGLWEQYF	TGCAGTGCTAGCGGGCTTTGGGAGCAGTACTTC
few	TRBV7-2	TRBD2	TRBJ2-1	CASSFSGGAYNEQFF	TGTGCCAGCAGCTTTAGCGGGGGGGCATACAATGAGCAGTTCTTC
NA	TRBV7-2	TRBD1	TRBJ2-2	CASSSGQGGTGELFF	TGTGCCAGCAGCTCGGGACAGGGGGGAACCGGGGAGCTGTTTTTT